The 26 T cell receptor beta chains below all came from one sample that was sequenced in a study of T cells after yellow fever vaccination. One entry per CDR3 protein, called by TCRdb with MiXCR from the 5' RACE reads. The sample has more than 120,000 distinct CDR3 sequences, roughly 8% seen once; the top ten hold roughly 0.77%. Here the sequenced sample was CD4+ T cells sorted from PBMCs, taken 5 days after the yellow fever booster vaccination. These receptors were obtained from a young man who received the YFV17D yellow fever vaccine.

The chain combines TRBV30 with TRBJ2-2; TRBD1 agrees at 8 bases. V gave up 2 bases and J gave up 4 bases; unmatched junction bases: 6. From germline, CDR1 is GTSNPN and CDR2 SVGIG (reference sequence). CDR3 length: 15 residues. The CDR3 here is CAWSRTGPGTGELFF. In DNA, the CDR3 is TGTGCCTGGAGTCGGACAGGGCCGGGCACCGGGGAGCTGTTTTTT.

The rearrangement joins TRBV10-3 to TRBJ2-7; D not certain. The CDR3 is 12 residues long. Germline V CDR1 and CDR2: ENHRY, SYGVKD. V lost 0 bases and J lost 5, with 5 bases in between. CDR3 amino acids: CAISESSNEQYF. The CDR3 DNA is TGTGCCATCAGTGAGTCAAGCAACGAGCAGTACTTC.

This clonotype was recorded a few times. The CDR3 DNA is TGCGCCAGCAGCTGGGGGACTACCCAAGAGACCCAGTACTTC. Its protein is CASSWGTTQETQYF. The V gene is TRBV5-1, the J gene TRBJ2-5, with 7 bases aligning to TRBD2. V shed 3 bases and J 1 base; nucleotides not matched to a gene: 3. This CDR3 region has 14 residues. The germline V gene has CDR1 SGHRS and CDR2 YFSETQ.

The table lists this clonotype with many counts. The rearrangement uses TRBV7-2 and TRBJ2-2; possible D gene TRBD1, 6 bases. V lost 3 bases and J 5 bases, leaving 13 bases between the germline ends. CDR3 length: 15 amino acids. Germline V gene sequence: CDR1 SGHTA, CDR2 FQGNSA. CDR3: CASSFKQGPTGELFF. DNA of the CDR3: TGTGCCAGCAGCTTTAAGCAGGGGCCTACCGGGGAGCTGTTTTTT.

This clonotype was counted many times. The chain recombines TRBV15 with TRBJ2-2; 11 bases match TRBD2. V trimming: 4 bases; J trimming: 1 base; junction bases outside the gene matches: 2. This CDR3 comprises 16 residues. Germline V gene data show CDR1 as LNHNV and CDR2 as YYDKDF (reference sequence). CDR3 in DNA: TGTGCCACCAGCAAGGGGACTAGCGGGAACACCGGGGAGCTGTTTTTT. This codes for CATSKGTSGNTGELFF. Filled out from reference TRBV15 and TRBJ2-2, the complete variable domain reads DAMVIQNPRYQVTQFGKPVTLSCSQTLNHNVMYWYQQKSSQAPKLLFHYYDKDFNNEADTPDNFQSRRPNTSFCFLDIRSPGLGDTAMYLCATSKGTSGNTGELFFGEGSRLTVL.

This clonotype has only a few counts. The chain combines TRBV9 with TRBJ2-4; the D gene could be TRBD1 or TRBD2 (5 bases each). Germline values: CDR1 SGDLS, CDR2 YYNGEE. Trimming left V 0 bases short and J 13 bases short, with 14 bases between. The CDR3 is made up of 13 amino acids. The CDR3 region has the DNA TGTGCCAGCAGCGTAGGAGGGGCGGAAAGCCAGTACTTC. This sequence encodes CASSVGGAESQYF.

This clonotype was detected ten times or more. The chain carries TRBV5-6 and TRBJ2-5, with D unresolved. The germline CDR1 and CDR2 sequences are SGHDT and YYEEEE. With 3 bases removed from V and 2 bases from J, the gap between germline ends came to 14 bases. The CDR3 has 15 residues. Written as DNA, the CDR3 is TGTGCCAGCAGCTACCGGACGCTTTTACAAGAGACCCAGTACTTC. Protein sequence: CASSYRTLLQETQYF.

This clonotype was observed at least ten times. The CDR3 is CASSRDSRYEQYF. CDR3 nucleotide sequence: TGTGCCAGCAGCCGGGACTCACGCTACGAGCAGTACTTC. V is TRBV25-1 and J is TRBJ2-7; maybe TRBD2 (6 bases). The CDR3 has 13 amino acids. V was shortened by 6 bases and J by 3 bases, with 12 bases between the two germline ends. From germline, CDR1 is MGHDK and CDR2 SYGVNS.

This clonotype has ten or more counts. This chain joins TRBV7-6 and TRBJ2-3; possibly TRBD1 for D (6 bases). Germline assignment: CDR1 SGHVS and CDR2 FNYEAQ. The CDR3 totals 12 residues. V shed 5 bases and J shed 9 bases, with 12 bases lying between them. CDR3 bases: TGTGCCAGCAGCCAATCACAGGGAACGCAGTATTTT. As protein: CASSQSQGTQYF. Using reference TRBV7-6 and TRBJ2-3 for the parts outside the CDR3, the full variable domain is GAGVSQSPRYKVTKRGQDVALRCDPISGHVSLYWYRQALGQGPEFLTYFNYEAQQDKSGLPNDRFSAERPEGSISTLTIQRTEQRDSAMYRCASSQSQGTQYFGPGTRLTVL.

Many counts were recorded for this clonotype. The rearrangement links TRBV3-1 to TRBJ2-3, with D possibly being TRBD2 (6 bases). This CDR3 spans 15 amino acids. CDR1 LGHDT and CDR2 YNNKEL come from the germline V gene (reference sequence). The V end was cut by 6 bases, the J end by 6 bases, with 19 bases between. CDR3 amino acids: CASSPWTGEEDTQYF. The CDR3 coding sequence is TGTGCCAGCAGTCCTTGGACGGGAGAGGAGGATACGCAGTATTTT.

This clonotype showed up many times. The rearrangement links TRBV29-1 to TRBJ2-3, with 11 bases matching TRBD2. From germline, CDR1 is SQVTM and CDR2 ANQGSEA. The CDR3 is 13 residues long. The V gene end was trimmed by 7 bases and the J gene end by 7 bases; junction bases not matched to a gene: 7. CDR3 region: CSGGASGRYTQYF. Written as DNA, the CDR3 is TGCAGCGGGGGGGCTAGCGGGAGGTATACGCAGTATTTT.

This clonotype has at least ten counts. The chain employs TRBV7-2 and TRBJ2-2, with a tentative D call TRBD2 (5 bases). Germline CDR1 reads SGHTA; CDR2 reads FQGNSA. With 5 bases removed from V and 4 bases from J, the gap between germline ends came to 11 bases. The CDR3 runs to 14 residues. CDR3 protein: CASSPTRGTGELFF. As DNA, the CDR3 is TGTGCCAGCAGCCCAACACGGGGCACCGGGGAGCTGTTTTTT.

This clonotype was seen only a few times. The chain is built from TRBV7-2 and TRBJ2-3; D is ambiguous. The ends were cut back, 5 bases at V and 4 bases at J, with 13 bases in the middle. The CDR3 runs to 14 residues. Germline CDR1 is SGHTA and CDR2 is FQGNSA. The CDR3: CASSPRPLPDTQYF. DNA for the CDR3: TGTGCCAGCAGCCCCAGACCTCTCCCAGATACGCAGTATTTT.

This clonotype was observed at least ten times. This chain uses TRBV6-5 with TRBJ2-2, with D hard to call. CDR3 length: 14 residues. Germline CDR1 is MNHEY and CDR2 is SVGAGI. Trimming pared 2 bases from V and 4 bases from J, leaving 8 bases between. This chain's CDR3 is CASSYGWFTGELFF. The CDR3 region has the DNA TGTGCCAGCAGTTACGGCTGGTTCACCGGGGAGCTGTTTTTT.

There are many counts of this clonotype. The chain couples TRBV20-1 to TRBJ2-2, with 8 bases aligning to TRBD2. Germline CDR1 DFQATT, CDR2 SNEGSKA (reference sequence). The V segment lost 4 bases and the J segment 2 bases; nucleotides outside the gene matches: 6. The CDR3 extends over 15 amino acids. CDR3 bases: TGCAGTGCTAACCCCGGGACTAGTAACACCGGGGAGCTGTTTTTT. Its translation: CSANPGTSNTGELFF.

As for this clonotype: An end of the junction does not agree with germline; a read error may underlie this. The genes are TRBV6-1 and TRBJ2-6; D is ambiguous. Germline CDR1 is MNHNS and CDR2 is SASEGT. CDR3 length: 14 amino acids. CDR3 loop: CATLKSSGPNVLTF. CDR3 DNA: TGTGCCACTCTTAAAAGCTCTGGGCCCAACGTCCTGACTTTC.

This clonotype was observed many times. This rearrangement joins TRBV10-3 to TRBJ2-1; D gene ambiguous. Germline V gene sequence: CDR1 ENHRY, CDR2 SYGVKD. This CDR3 comprises 11 residues. The V end lost 2 bases, the J end lost 5 bases, and 1 base lay between the germline ends. The CDR3: CAISENNEQFF. CDR3 bases: TGTGCCATCAGTGAGAACAATGAGCAGTTCTTC.

This clonotype was recorded many times. The chain has TRBV4-2 and TRBJ2-7; no clear D gene. Looked up from germline, CDR1 is LGHNA and CDR2 is YNFKEQ. The CDR3 covers 15 residues. V lost 3 bases, J lost 1 base, and 13 bases lay in between. CDR3 sequence reads: CASSHDLGSSYEQYF. The CDR3 region has the DNA TGTGCCAGCAGCCATGACCTCGGATCTTCCTACGAGCAGTACTTC.

Ten or more counts support this clonotype. The chain has TRBV5-1 and TRBJ2-3; a weak D match, TRBD2 (5 bases). Germline V lookup: CDR1 SGHRS, CDR2 YFSETQ. This CDR3 is 15 amino acids long. V shed 2 bases and J shed 4 bases, with 14 bases lying between them. CDR3 sequence reads: CASSLGRGPADTQYF. In DNA, the CDR3 is TGCGCCAGCAGCTTAGGGCGAGGGCCGGCAGATACGCAGTATTTT.

This clonotype was counted many times. V and J are TRBV20-1 and TRBJ2-3, with TRBD2 matching over 9 bases. CDR3 length equals 14 residues. Per germline, CDR1 DFQATT and CDR2 SNEGSKA (reference sequence). Losses at the gene ends were 3 bases for V and 4 bases for J; bases not matched to a gene: 5. The CDR3 bases are TGCAGTGCTAGGCTAGCGGGATCCCCAGATACGCAGTATTTT. This encodes CSARLAGSPDTQYF.

This clonotype has ten or more counts. J is TRBJ1-6 and V is TRBV28; 7 nucleotides align to TRBD1. The CDR3 spans 14 residues. Germline CDR1 reads MDHEN; CDR2 reads SYDVKM. Trimming removed 5 bases from V and 9 bases from J; junction bases left unmatched: 7. CDR3 sequence reads: CASSQRQGRSPLHF. CDR3 DNA sequence: TGTGCCAGCAGTCAAAGACAGGGCCGTTCACCCCTCCACTTT.

This clonotype was seen at least ten times. This chain links TRBV28 with TRBJ1-2, with TRBD1 matching 7 bases. This CDR3 is built from 13 residues. V shed 8 bases and J 2 bases; nucleotides not matched to a gene: 5. Germline CDR1 is MDHEN and CDR2 is SYDVKM. CDR3 protein: CASDRTGNYGYTF. Here the CDR3 DNA reads TGTGCCAGCGATCGGACAGGCAACTATGGCTACACCTTC.

This clonotype has at least ten counts. The gene calls are TRBV28 and TRBJ2-7, with 9 bases fitting TRBD1. The CDR3 covers 14 residues. From germline, CDR1 is MDHEN and CDR2 SYDVKM. V lost 7 bases to trimming and J lost 2 bases; unmatched junction nucleotides: 6. The CDR3 coding sequence is TGTGCCAGCATGTCGGACAGGGGTACCTACGAGCAGTACTTC. Amino acids: CASMSDRGTYEQYF.

This clonotype occurred many times. V and J are TRBV5-1 and TRBJ2-1; possible D gene TRBD1, 5 bases. CDR3 size: 14 residues. Germline CDR1 is SGHRS and CDR2 is YFSETQ. The germline V and J ends were trimmed by 8 bases and 0 bases, with 12 bases remaining between them. As DNA, the CDR3 is TGCGCCAGTTTTGGGGCGAACTCCTACAATGAGCAGTTCTTC. Its translation: CASFGANSYNEQFF.

This clonotype was observed at least ten times. V usage is TRBV20-1 and J usage is TRBJ2-3; the D is unclear. Germline CDR1 and CDR2: DFQATT and SNEGSKA (reference sequence). The CDR3 extends over 13 amino acids. The ends were cut back, 2 bases at V and 6 bases at J, with 12 bases in the middle. The DNA of the CDR3 is TGCAGTGCTAGAACCCCTGACTCCGATACGCAGTATTTT. The encoded protein is CSARTPDSDTQYF.

This clonotype was counted ten times or more. The chain joins TRBV5-1 to TRBJ2-7, with 7 positions matching TRBD1. CDR1 and CDR2 (germline): SGHRS, YFSETQ. V lost 4 bases to trimming and J lost 5 bases; unmatched junction nucleotides: 9. The CDR3 covers 14 residues. CDR3 sequence (DNA): TGCGCCAGCAGCCCTGGGACAGATCCTAACGAGCAGTACTTC. This gives the protein CASSPGTDPNEQYF.